Presented here are 13 T cell receptor beta chains from one specimen sequenced in a study of shared clonotypes between healthy human individuals. Method: immunoSEQ multiplex PCR; TCRdb's copy keeps in-frame clones and lacks some. The table shows some 1 million clones, with roughly 80% occurring only once. The specimen sequenced was memory CD4+ T cells sorted from blood. Subset meaning: CD45RA-negative fraction. Receptor source: a man between 18 and 29 years old in good health.

The V and J genes are TRBV7-9 and TRBJ2-2, with TRBD2 matching 7 bases. The CDR3 consists of 15 residues. The germline gives CDR1 SEHNR, CDR2 FQNEAQ (reference sequence). V lost 3 bases to trimming and J lost 7 bases; unmatched junction nucleotides: 8. CDR3 protein: CASSFGAGDGGELFF. In nucleotides, the CDR3 is TGTGCCAGCAGCTTCGGGGCGGGAGATGGCGGGGAGCTGTTTTTT.

Worth noting for this clone: The sample carries other DNA sequences with the same CDR3. The genes are TRBV7-2 and TRBJ1-4; 8 bases are shared with TRBD1. This CDR3 is 14 amino acids long. The V gene end was trimmed by 5 bases and the J gene end by 8 bases; junction bases not matched to a gene: 7. CDR1 and CDR2 from the germline V gene are SGHTA and FQGNSA. The CDR3 DNA follows: TGTGCCAGCAGCCCCGGACAGGGAGGCGAAAAACTGTTTTTT. It codes for CASSPGQGGEKLFF.

V is TRBV29-1 and J is TRBJ2-3, with D maybe TRBD2 (7 bases). CDR3 length equals 14 residues. Trimming removed 2 bases at V and 2 bases at J, with 11 bases between. Germline CDR1 is SQVTM and CDR2 is ANQGSEA. Here the CDR3 reads CSVESRGPTDTQYF. The CDR3 nucleotides are TGCAGCGTTGAATCGCGGGGGCCCACAGATACGCAGTATTTT.

The V call is TRBV5-1, the J call TRBJ1-4; 12 bases map to TRBD1. The CDR3 is made up of 17 amino acids. Germline CDR1 reads SGHRS; CDR2 reads YFSETQ. J gave up 3 bases and V 3 bases, and 6 bases lay outside the gene matches. CDR3 residues: CASSSPGTGGSNEKLFF. Written as DNA, the CDR3 is TGCGCCAGCAGCTCACCCGGGACAGGGGGCTCTAATGAAAAACTGTTTTTT. The full variable domain, completed using reference TRBV5-1 and TRBJ1-4, is KAGVTQTPRYLIKTRGQQVTLSCSPISGHRSVSWYQQTPGQGLQFLFEYFSETQRNKGNFPGRFSGRQFSNSRSEMNVSTLELGDSALYLCASSSPGTGGSNEKLFFGSGTQLSVL.

DNA of the CDR3: TGTGCCAGCAGCCCCGCAGGGGCGGGAGGCTTTTACGAGCAGTACTTC. Amino acid sequence: CASSPAGAGGFYEQYF. The V and J genes are TRBV7-2 and TRBJ2-7, with 8 bases matching TRBD2. This CDR3 is built from 16 residues. V lost 5 bases and J lost 4; bases outside the gene matches: 13. Germline V gene sequence: CDR1 SGHTA, CDR2 FQGNSA. The whole variable domain, filled in from reference TRBV7-2 and TRBJ2-7, reads GAGVSQSPSNKVTEKGKDVELRCDPISGHTALYWYRQSLGQGLEFLIYFQGNSAPDKSGLPSDRFSAERTGGSVSTLTIQRTQQEDSAVYLCASSPAGAGGFYEQYFGPGTRLTVT.

The rearrangement links TRBV27 to TRBJ2-7, with 7 bases fitting TRBD1. In germline, CDR1 is MNHEY, CDR2 SMNVEV (reference sequence). There are 14 residues in the CDR3. Unmatched junction bases numbered 8, after V lost 7 bases and J lost 2 bases. CDR3 residues: CASTKRTGAYEQYF. In DNA, the CDR3 is TGTGCCAGCACCAAACGGACAGGAGCCTACGAGCAGTACTTC.

This clone has at least ten counts. The chain combines TRBV5-8 with TRBJ1-1, with unresolved D. Per germline, CDR1 SGHTS and CDR2 YDEGEE. This CDR3 region has 13 residues. Trimming cost V 6 bases and J 5 bases, with 14 bases left between them. The chain's CDR3 is CASNYARWTEAFF. The DNA for the CDR3 is TGTGCCAGCAACTATGCACGATGGACTGAAGCTTTCTTT.

The chain is built from TRBV9 and TRBJ1-2; 11 positions agree with TRBD1. The J segment lost 5 bases and the V segment lost 3 bases, leaving 6 bases of the junction unmatched. This CDR3 comprises 15 residues. Germline assignment: CDR1 SGDLS and CDR2 YYNGEE. The CDR3 nucleotides are TGTGCCAGCAGCGCCGCCGGGACAGGGGGATATGGCTACACCTTC. Its protein product is CASSAAGTGGYGYTF.

In this sample, this clone turned up a few times. The identical CDR3 is also encoded by other nucleotide sequences in the sample. The chain links TRBV7-9 to TRBJ1-1; D is ambiguous. CDR1 is SEHNR, CDR2 FQNEAQ, per germline (reference sequence). Trimming cost V 2 bases and J 2 bases, with 6 bases left between them. The CDR3 length is 13 residues. CDR3: CASSLMGNTEAFF. DNA for the CDR3: TGTGCCAGCAGCTTAATGGGCAACACTGAAGCTTTCTTT.

Only a few counts were recorded for this clone. The identical CDR3 is also encoded by other nucleotide sequences in the sample. The chain has TRBV7-2 and TRBJ1-1; D not certain. V shed 3 bases and J shed 0 bases, with 5 bases lying between them. Germline CDR1 is SGHTA and CDR2 is FQGNSA. The CDR3 sequence is 13 residues long. CDR3 loop: CASSFALNTEAFF. The CDR3, as DNA: TGTGCCAGCAGCTTTGCCTTGAACACTGAAGCTTTCTTT. Full variable domain (rest looked up from reference TRBV7-2 and TRBJ1-1): GAGVSQSPSNKVTEKGKDVELRCDPISGHTALYWYRQSLGQGLEFLIYFQGNSAPDKSGLPSDRFSAERTGGSVSTLTIQRTQQEDSAVYLCASSFALNTEAFFGQGTRLTVV.

The rearrangement links TRBV30 to TRBJ2-7; 7 positions agree with TRBD2. Germline trimming cut 0 bases from V and 3 bases from J; bases unmatched to any gene: 8. The CDR3 loop spans 15 amino acids. Germline V lookup: CDR1 GTSNPN, CDR2 SVGIG (reference sequence). The CDR3 loop is CAWSVLGAGNYEQYF. The CDR3 DNA reads as TGTGCCTGGAGTGTCTTGGGAGCGGGGAACTACGAGCAGTACTTC.

In this sample, this clone turned up many times. The chain employs TRBV11-2 and TRBJ1-3; 7 positions match TRBD1. Germline lookup yields CDR1 SGHAT and CDR2 FQNNGV. This CDR3 contains 16 residues. Trimming cost V 1 base and J 2 bases; bases outside gene matches: 5. The CDR3 bases are TGTGCCAGCAGCTTAGGGTGGACAGGCGCTGGAAACACCATATATTTT. Amino acid sequence: CASSLGWTGAGNTIYF.

V is TRBV6-6 and J is TRBJ1-1; 9 nucleotides align to TRBD1. The CDR3 is made up of 14 amino acids. The germline V gene has CDR1 MNHNY and CDR2 SVGAGI (reference sequence). J lost 5 bases, V lost 2 bases, and 3 bases had no gene match. Written as DNA, the CDR3 is TGTGCCAGCAGTTACGCCGACAGGGGGACTGAAGCTTTCTTT. It codes for CASSYADRGTEAFF.